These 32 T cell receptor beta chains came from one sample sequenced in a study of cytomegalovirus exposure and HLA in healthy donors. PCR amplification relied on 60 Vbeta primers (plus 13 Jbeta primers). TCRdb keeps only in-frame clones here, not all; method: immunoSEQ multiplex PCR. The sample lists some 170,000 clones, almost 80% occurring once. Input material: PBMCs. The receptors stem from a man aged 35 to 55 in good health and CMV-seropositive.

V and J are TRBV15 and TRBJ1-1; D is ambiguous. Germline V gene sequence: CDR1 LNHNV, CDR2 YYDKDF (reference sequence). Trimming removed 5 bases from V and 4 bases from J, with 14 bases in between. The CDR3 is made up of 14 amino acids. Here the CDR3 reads CATSGRRETTEAFF. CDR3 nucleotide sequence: TGTGCCACCAGCGGCCGACGGGAGACCACTGAAGCTTTCTTT.

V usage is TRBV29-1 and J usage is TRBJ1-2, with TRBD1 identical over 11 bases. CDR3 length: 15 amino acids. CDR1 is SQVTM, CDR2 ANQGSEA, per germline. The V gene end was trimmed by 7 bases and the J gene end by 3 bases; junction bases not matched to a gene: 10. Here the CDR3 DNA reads TGCAGCGCCGGGAAGCTGGGACAGGGGGACTATGGCTACACCTTC. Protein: CSAGKLGQGDYGYTF. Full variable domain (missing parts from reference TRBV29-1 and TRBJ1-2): SAVISQKPSRDICQRGTSLTIQCQVDSQVTMMFWYRQQPGQSLTLIATANQGSEATYESGFVIDKFPISRPNLTFSTLTVSNMSPEDSSIYLCSAGKLGQGDYGYTFGSGTRLTVV.

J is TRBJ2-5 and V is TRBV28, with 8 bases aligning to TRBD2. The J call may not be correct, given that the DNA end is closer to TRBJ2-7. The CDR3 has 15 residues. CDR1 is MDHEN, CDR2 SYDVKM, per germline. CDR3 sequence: CASIPSGGTSYEQYF. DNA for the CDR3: TGTGCCAGCATACCCAGCGGGGGAACATCCTACGAGCAGTACTTC.

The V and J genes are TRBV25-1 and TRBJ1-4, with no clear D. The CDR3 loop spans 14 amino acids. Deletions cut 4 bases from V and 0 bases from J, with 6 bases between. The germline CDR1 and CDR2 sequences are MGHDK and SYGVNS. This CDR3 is CASSVRATNEKLFF. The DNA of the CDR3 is TGTGCCAGCAGTGTACGGGCAACTAATGAAAAACTGTTTTTT.

CDR3 nucleotides: TGCGCCAGCAGCGACAGAGGGGGCTCGGACACTGAAGCTTTCTTT. Amino acid sequence: CASSDRGGSDTEAFF. The chain employs TRBV5-1 and TRBJ1-1; TRBD1 aligns across 7 bases. After removal of 4 bases from V and 3 bases from J, the junction contained 9 bases not matched to a gene. The germline gives CDR1 SGHRS, CDR2 YFSETQ. CDR3 length: 15 residues.

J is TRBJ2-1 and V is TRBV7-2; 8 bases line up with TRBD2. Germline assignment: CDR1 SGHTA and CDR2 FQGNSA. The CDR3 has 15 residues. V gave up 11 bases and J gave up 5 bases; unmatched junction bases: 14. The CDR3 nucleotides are TGTGCCGGGATTACCGTAGCGGGGTTTAACAATGAGCAGTTCTTC. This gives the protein CAGITVAGFNNEQFF.

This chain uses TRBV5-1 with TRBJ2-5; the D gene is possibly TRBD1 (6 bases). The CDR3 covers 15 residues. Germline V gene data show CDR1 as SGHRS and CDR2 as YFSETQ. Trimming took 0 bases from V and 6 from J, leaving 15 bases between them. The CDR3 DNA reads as TGCGCCAGCAGCTTGGGGGGTGAGGGGGAACAGACCCAGTACTTC. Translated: CASSLGGEGEQTQYF.

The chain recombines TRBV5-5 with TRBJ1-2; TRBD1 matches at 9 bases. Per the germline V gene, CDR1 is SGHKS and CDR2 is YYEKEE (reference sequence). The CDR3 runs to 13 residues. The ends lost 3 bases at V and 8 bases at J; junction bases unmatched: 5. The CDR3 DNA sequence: TGTGCCAGCAGCTGGACAGGGGAGGAGGGCTACACCTTC. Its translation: CASSWTGEEGYTF.

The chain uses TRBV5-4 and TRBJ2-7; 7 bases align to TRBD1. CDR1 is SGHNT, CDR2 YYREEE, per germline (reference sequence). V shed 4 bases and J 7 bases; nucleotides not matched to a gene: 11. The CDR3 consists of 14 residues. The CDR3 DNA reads TGTGCCAGCAGCCAAGGTCCGACAGGGATTGAGCAGTACTTC. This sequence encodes CASSQGPTGIEQYF.

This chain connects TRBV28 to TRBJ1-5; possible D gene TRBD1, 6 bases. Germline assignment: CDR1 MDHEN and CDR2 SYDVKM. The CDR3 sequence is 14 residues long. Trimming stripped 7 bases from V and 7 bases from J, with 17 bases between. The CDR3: CASNWQGTGQPQHF. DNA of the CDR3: TGTGCCAGCAATTGGCAGGGGACGGGGCAGCCCCAGCATTTT.

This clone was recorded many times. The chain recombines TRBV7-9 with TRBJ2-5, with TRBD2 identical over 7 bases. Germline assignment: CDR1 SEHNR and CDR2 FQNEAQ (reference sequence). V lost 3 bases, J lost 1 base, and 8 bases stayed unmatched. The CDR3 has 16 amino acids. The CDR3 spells CASSFSAGAPQETQYF. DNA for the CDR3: TGTGCCAGCAGCTTCTCGGCGGGAGCCCCCCAAGAGACCCAGTACTTC.

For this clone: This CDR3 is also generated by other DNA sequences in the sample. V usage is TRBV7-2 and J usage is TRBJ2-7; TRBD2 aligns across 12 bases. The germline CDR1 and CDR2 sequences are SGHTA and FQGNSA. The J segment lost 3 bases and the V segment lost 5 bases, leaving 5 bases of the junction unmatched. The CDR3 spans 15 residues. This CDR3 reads CASSLRLAGDYEQYF. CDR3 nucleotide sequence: TGTGCCAGCAGCCTAAGACTAGCGGGAGACTACGAGCAGTACTTC.

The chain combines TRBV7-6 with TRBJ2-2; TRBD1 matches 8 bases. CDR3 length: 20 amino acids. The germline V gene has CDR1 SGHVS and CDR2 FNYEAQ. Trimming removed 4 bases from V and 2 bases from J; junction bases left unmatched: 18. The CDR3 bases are TGTGCCAGCAGCTATCCGGGACAGGCGGGCGAGATATTTAACACCGGGGAGCTGTTTTTT. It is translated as CASSYPGQAGEIFNTGELFF.

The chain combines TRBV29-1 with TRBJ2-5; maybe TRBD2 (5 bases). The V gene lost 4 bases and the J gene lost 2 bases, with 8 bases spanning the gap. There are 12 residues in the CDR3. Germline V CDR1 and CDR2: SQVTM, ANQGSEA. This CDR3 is CSVGGNQETQYF. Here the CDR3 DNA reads TGCAGCGTTGGAGGGAATCAAGAGACCCAGTACTTC.

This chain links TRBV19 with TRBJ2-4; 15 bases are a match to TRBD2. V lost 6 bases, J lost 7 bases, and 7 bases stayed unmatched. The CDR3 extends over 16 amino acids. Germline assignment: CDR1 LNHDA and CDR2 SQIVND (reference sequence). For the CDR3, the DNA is TGTGCCAGTAGAGGACTAGCGGGAGGGCGGAGGAACATTCAGTACTTC. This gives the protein CASRGLAGGRRNIQYF.

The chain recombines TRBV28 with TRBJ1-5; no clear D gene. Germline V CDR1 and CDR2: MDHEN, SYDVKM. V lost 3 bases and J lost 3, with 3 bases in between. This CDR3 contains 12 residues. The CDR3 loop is CASSFINQPQHF. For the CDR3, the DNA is TGTGCCAGCAGTTTTATCAATCAGCCCCAGCATTTT.

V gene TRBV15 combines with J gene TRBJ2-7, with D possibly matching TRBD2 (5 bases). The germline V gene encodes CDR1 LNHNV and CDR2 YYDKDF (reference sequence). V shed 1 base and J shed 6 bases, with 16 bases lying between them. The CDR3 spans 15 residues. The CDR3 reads CATSRGDSVRGEQYF. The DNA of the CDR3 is TGTGCCACCAGCAGAGGTGACTCCGTTCGGGGCGAGCAGTACTTC.

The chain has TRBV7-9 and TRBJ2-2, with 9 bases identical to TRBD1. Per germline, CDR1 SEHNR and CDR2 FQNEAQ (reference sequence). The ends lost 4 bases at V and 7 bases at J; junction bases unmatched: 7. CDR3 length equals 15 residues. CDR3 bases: TGTGCCAGCAGCTCCGGGACAGGGACGATCGGGGAGCTGTTTTTT. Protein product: CASSSGTGTIGELFF. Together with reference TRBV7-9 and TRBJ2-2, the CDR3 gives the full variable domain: DTGVSQNPRHKITKRGQNVTFRCDPISEHNRLYWYRQTLGQGPEFLTYFQNEAQLEKSRLLSDRFSAERPKGSFSTLEIQRTEQGDSAMYLCASSSGTGTIGELFFGEGSRLTVL.

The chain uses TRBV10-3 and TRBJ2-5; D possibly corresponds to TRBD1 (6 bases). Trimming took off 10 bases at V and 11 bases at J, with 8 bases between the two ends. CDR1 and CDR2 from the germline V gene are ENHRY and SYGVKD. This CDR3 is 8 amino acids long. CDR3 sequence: CAKGEQYF. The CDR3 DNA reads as TGTGCCAAGGGGGAGCAGTACTTC.

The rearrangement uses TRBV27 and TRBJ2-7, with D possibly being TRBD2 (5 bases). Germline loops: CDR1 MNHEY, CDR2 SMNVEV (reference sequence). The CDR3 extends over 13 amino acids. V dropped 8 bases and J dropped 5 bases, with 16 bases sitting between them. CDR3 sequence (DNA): TGTGCCAGCGGCCTTCGGGGAGTCCACGAGCAGTACTTC. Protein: CASGLRGVHEQYF.

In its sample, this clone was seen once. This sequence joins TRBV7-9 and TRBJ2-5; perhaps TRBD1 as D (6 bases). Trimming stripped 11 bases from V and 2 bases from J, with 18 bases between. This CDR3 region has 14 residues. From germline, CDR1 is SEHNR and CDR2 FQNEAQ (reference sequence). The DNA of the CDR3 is TGTGCCGGGAGCCCGGGACACCAACAAGAGACCCAGTACTTC. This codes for CAGSPGHQQETQYF.

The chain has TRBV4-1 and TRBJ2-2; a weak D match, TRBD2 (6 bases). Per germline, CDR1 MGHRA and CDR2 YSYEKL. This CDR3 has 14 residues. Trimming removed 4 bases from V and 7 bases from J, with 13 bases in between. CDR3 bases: TGCGCCAGCAGCCGGTTAGGCGGGAACGGGGAGCTGTTTTTT. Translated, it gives CASSRLGGNGELFF.

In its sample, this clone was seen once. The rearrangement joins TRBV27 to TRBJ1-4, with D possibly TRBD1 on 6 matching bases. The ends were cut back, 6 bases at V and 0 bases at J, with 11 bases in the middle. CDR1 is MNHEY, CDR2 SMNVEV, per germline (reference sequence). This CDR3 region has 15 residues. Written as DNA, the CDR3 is TGTGCCAGCAGCCTACAGGGAACAACTAATGAAAAACTGTTTTTT. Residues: CASSLQGTTNEKLFF.

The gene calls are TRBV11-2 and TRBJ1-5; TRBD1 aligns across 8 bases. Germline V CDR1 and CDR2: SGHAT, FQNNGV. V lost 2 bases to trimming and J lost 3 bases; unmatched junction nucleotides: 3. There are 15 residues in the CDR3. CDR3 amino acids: CASSLSGGNNQPQHF. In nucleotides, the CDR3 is TGTGCCAGCAGCTTATCAGGGGGCAACAATCAGCCCCAGCATTTT.

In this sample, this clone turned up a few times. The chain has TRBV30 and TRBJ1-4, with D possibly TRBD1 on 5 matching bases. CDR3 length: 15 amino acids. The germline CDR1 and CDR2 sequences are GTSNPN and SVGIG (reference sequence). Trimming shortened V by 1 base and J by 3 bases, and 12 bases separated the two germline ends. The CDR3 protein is CAWSATDTSNEKLFF. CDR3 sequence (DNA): TGTGCCTGGAGTGCCACGGACACCTCTAATGAAAAACTGTTTTTT.

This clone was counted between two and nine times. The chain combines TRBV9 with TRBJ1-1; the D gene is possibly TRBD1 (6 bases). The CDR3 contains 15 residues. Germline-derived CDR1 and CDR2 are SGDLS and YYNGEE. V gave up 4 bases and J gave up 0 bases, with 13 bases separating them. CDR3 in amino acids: CASSRRGGMNTEAFF. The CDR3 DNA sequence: TGTGCCAGCAGCCGTAGGGGGGGGATGAACACTGAAGCTTTCTTT.

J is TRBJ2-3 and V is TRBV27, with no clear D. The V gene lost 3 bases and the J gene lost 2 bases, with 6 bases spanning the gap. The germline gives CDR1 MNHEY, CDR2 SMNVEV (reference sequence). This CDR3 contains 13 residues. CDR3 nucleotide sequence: TGTGCCAGCAGTTTGGTGGCCACAGATACGCAGTATTTT. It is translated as CASSLVATDTQYF.

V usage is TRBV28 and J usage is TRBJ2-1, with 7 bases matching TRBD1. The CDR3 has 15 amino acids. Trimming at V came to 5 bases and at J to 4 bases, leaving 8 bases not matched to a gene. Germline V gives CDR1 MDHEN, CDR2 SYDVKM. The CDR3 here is CASSPRTGAYNEQFF. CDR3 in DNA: TGTGCCAGCAGTCCACGGACAGGTGCTTACAATGAGCAGTTCTTC.

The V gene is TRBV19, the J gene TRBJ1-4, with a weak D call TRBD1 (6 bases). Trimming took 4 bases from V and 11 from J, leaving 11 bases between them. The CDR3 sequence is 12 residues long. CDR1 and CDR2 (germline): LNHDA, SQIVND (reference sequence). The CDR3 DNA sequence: TGTGCCAGTAGTAACAGGGATCAGAAACTGTTTTTT. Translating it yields CASSNRDQKLFF.

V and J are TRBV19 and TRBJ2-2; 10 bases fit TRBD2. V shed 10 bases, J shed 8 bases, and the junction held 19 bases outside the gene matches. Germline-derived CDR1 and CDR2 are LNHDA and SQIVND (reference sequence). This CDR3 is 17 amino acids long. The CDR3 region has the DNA TGTGCCACCTCTGCCGGAAGCGGGAGGGGGGGTGTAGGGGAGCTGTTTTTT. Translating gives CATSAGSGRGGVGELFF.

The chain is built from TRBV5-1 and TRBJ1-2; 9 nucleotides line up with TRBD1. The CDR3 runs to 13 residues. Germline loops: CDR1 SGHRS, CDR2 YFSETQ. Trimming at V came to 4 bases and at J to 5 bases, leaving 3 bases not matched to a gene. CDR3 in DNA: TGCGCCAGCAGCCGGGACAGGGCGTATGGCTACACCTTC. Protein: CASSRDRAYGYTF.

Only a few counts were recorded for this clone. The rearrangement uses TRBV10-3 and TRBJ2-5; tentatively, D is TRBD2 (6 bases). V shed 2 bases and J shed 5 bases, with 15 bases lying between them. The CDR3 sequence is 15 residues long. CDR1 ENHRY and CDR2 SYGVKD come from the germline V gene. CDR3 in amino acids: CAISERGTVAETQYF. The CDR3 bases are TGTGCCATCAGTGAGCGGGGGACGGTGGCTGAGACCCAGTACTTC.